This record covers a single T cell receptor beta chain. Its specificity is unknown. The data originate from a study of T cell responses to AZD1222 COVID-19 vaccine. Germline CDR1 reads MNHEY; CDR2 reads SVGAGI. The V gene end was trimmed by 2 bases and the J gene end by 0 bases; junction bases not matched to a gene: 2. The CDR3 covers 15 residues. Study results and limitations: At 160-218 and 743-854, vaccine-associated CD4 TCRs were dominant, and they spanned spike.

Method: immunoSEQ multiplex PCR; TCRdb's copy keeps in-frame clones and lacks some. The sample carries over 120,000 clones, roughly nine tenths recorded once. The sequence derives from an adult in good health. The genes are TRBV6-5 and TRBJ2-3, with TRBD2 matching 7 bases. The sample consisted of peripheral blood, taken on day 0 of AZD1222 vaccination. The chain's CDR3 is CASSYVGGSTDTQYF. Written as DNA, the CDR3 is TGTGCCAGCAGTTACGTCGGGGGGAGCACAGATACGCAGTATTTT.